Below, 28 T cell receptor beta chains from the same sample are listed, as sequenced in a study of T cells in Graves' hyperthyroidism and ophthalmopathy. Amplification of TCR beta CDR3 regions used RNA as the template. The HTBI primer set drove a first-round RT-PCR of the TCR CDR3. TCRdb reprocessed the multiplex PCR reads with MiXCR, giving one entry per CDR3 protein. The sample includes roughly 250,000 distinct CDR3 sequences, about 14% of them seen just once. The specimen sequenced was blood. The receptors here all came from a woman aged 40 to 50 with Graves' hyperthyroidism that later progressed to Graves' ophthalmopathy.

This chain uses TRBV3-1 with TRBJ1-1; D is unclear. V lost 1 base and J 7 bases, leaving 4 bases between the germline ends. This CDR3 comprises 11 residues. Germline assignment: CDR1 LGHDT and CDR2 YNNKEL (reference sequence). The CDR3 DNA reads as TGTGCCAGCAGCCAAGCTGGTGAAGCTTTCTTT. It is translated as CASSQAGEAFF.

Comment on this clonotype: This CDR3 is missing its conserved last phenylalanine or tryptophan, likely due to a read error. V usage is TRBV7-9 and J usage is TRBJ1-5; tentative D call: TRBD1 (6 bases). CDR1 is SEHNR and CDR2 is FQNEAQ in the germline V gene (reference sequence). The CDR3 runs 14 residues. Between the trimmed V and J ends, which lost 6 bases and 4 bases, there was a span of 13 bases. In nucleotides, the CDR3 is TGTGCCAGCAGTTTGGACAGTGGGAATCAGCCCCAGCATCTT. This gives the protein CASSLDSGNQPQHL.

This clonotype was counted at least ten times. The rearrangement uses TRBV20-1 and TRBJ2-5; 8 nucleotides match TRBD2. CDR1 is DFQATT and CDR2 is SNEGSKA in the germline V gene (reference sequence). The V and J ends lost 0 bases and 5 bases, in that order; junction bases with no gene match: 11. CDR3 size: 16 residues. In DNA, the CDR3 is TGCAGTGCTAGAGATCTGATTAGCGGGATGTGGGAGACCCAGTACTTC. It translates to CSARDLISGMWETQYF.

The CDR3, as DNA: TGTGCCAGCAGCGTTGTAGGAGTATCCGGGGAGCTGTTTTTT. Amino acid sequence: CASSVVGVSGELFF. The V gene is TRBV9, the J gene TRBJ2-2; D not certain. The CDR3 has 14 amino acids. Germline assignment: CDR1 SGDLS and CDR2 YYNGEE. Trimming pared 2 bases from V and 6 bases from J, leaving 11 bases between.

There are many counts of this clonotype. The chain employs TRBV18 and TRBJ1-2; D is unclear. V lost 3 bases and J 7 bases, leaving 24 bases between the germline ends. Germline CDR1 KGHSH, CDR2 LQKENI. CDR3 size: 17 residues. This CDR3 reads CASSPALIGRGFSGYTF. Written as DNA, the CDR3 is TGTGCCAGCTCACCGGCGTTAATAGGACGTGGGTTCTCTGGCTACACCTTC.

This clonotype was seen ten or more times. The chain employs TRBV5-8 and TRBJ1-1; 9 nucleotides agree with TRBD1. This CDR3 has 14 residues. Germline trimming cut 5 bases from V and 3 bases from J; bases unmatched to any gene: 5. Germline V CDR1 and CDR2: SGHTS, YDEGEE. The CDR3 spells CASSTGGLYTEAFF. DNA of the CDR3: TGTGCCAGCAGTACAGGGGGCCTGTACACTGAAGCTTTCTTT.

The chain uses TRBV5-1 and TRBJ2-5; possible D gene TRBD2, 5 bases. Germline assignment: CDR1 SGHRS and CDR2 YFSETQ. The CDR3 spans 12 residues. Trimming left V 5 bases short and J 5 bases short, with 10 bases between. The CDR3 sequence is CASRVSAETQYF. CDR3 coding DNA: TGCGCCAGCAGGGTTAGCGCCGAGACCCAGTACTTC.

This clonotype was picked up many times. The chain carries TRBV6-1 and TRBJ2-1, with 10 positions matching TRBD2. The CDR3 has 15 residues. From germline, CDR1 is MNHNS and CDR2 SASEGT. V shed 8 bases and J 10 bases; nucleotides not matched to a gene: 14. CDR3 bases: TGTGCCAGCGGAGTTATACTAGCGGGGAGAGTAGAGCAGTTCTTC. This codes for CASGVILAGRVEQFF.

This clonotype was recorded at least ten times. The V and J genes are TRBV2 and TRBJ2-1, with 10 bases aligning to TRBD1. V lost 6 bases and J lost 8; bases outside the gene matches: 22. The CDR3 is made up of 19 amino acids. Germline V gene sequence: CDR1 SNHLY, CDR2 FYNNEI. This CDR3 reads CASRGDRGLMGSGRDEQFF. The CDR3 DNA reads as TGTGCCAGCAGAGGGGACAGGGGACTTATGGGGAGTGGGCGAGATGAGCAGTTCTTC.

With regard to this clonotype: It may be a read error: a sequence one base away is much more abundant. The chain links TRBV15 to TRBJ2-1, with 7 bases that match TRBD1. With 5 bases clipped from V and 7 bases from J, the junction kept 26 bases outside the gene matches. The CDR3 consists of 20 residues. Germline V lookup: CDR1 LNHNV, CDR2 YYDKDF (reference sequence). CDR3 in DNA: TGTGCCACCAGCGGACCGGGACAGAAGATTCCGCTGACTATGGGAAATGAGCAGTTCTTC. It translates to CATSGPGQKIPLTMGNEQFF.

This sequence joins TRBV5-1 and TRBJ2-3; a possible D gene is TRBD2 (6 bases). Trimming pared 3 bases from V and 2 bases from J, leaving 16 bases between. CDR1 and CDR2 (germline): SGHRS, YFSETQ. CDR3 length: 16 residues. The CDR3 sequence is CASSSGEEAHTDTQYF. For the CDR3, the DNA is TGCGCCAGCAGCTCTGGGGAGGAGGCACACACAGATACGCAGTATTTT. Full variable domain (rest looked up from reference TRBV5-1 and TRBJ2-3): KAGVTQTPRYLIKTRGQQVTLSCSPISGHRSVSWYQQTPGQGLQFLFEYFSETQRNKGNFPGRFSGRQFSNSRSEMNVSTLELGDSALYLCASSSGEEAHTDTQYFGPGTRLTVL.

This clonotype has a single count. V usage is TRBV12-3 or TRBV12-4 and J usage is TRBJ1-1; perhaps TRBD1 as D (6 bases). The CDR3 runs to 13 residues. Deletions cut 3 bases from V and 6 bases from J, with 11 bases between. CDR3 DNA: TGTGCCAGCAGTTTTAAGAGGACAGCTGAAGCTTTCTTT. It is translated as CASSFKRTAEAFF.

In its sample, this clonotype was seen a few times. The junction departs from germline at one end; a sequencing error may be responsible. The chain joins TRBV20-1 to TRBJ2-7; 9 bases match TRBD2. CDR1 and CDR2 from the germline V gene are DFQATT and SNEGSKA (reference sequence). The CDR3 totals 15 residues. The CDR3 DNA is TGCGGTGCTAGAGTGCGGGAGGGACCTTCCTACGAGCAGTACTTC. Translating it yields CGARVREGPSYEQYF.

This clonotype came up many times. The chain carries TRBV27 and TRBJ2-7; 13 bases match TRBD2. The J segment lost 4 bases and the V segment lost 4 bases, leaving 4 bases of the junction unmatched. The CDR3 contains 15 residues. The germline V gene has CDR1 MNHEY and CDR2 SMNVEV (reference sequence). CDR3 in amino acids: CASSYTSGRVYEQYF. The CDR3 DNA sequence: TGTGCCAGCAGTTATACTAGCGGGAGGGTATACGAGCAGTACTTC.

Comments on this clonotype: Relative to the germline gene, one junction end is altered; a read error may explain this. The rearrangement joins TRBV4-1 to TRBJ2-3; D not resolved. Germline CDR1 MGHRA, CDR2 YSYEKL. The CDR3 is made up of 13 amino acids. The CDR3 DNA sequence: TGCACCAGCAGCCCGCGAGTAGCAGATACGCAGTATTTT. This encodes CTSSPRVADTQYF.

This clonotype was observed at least ten times. This chain links TRBV28 with TRBJ2-1; D ambiguous. Trimming left V 6 bases short and J 10 bases short, with 13 bases between. The germline V gene has CDR1 MDHEN and CDR2 SYDVKM. The CDR3 consists of 12 residues. CDR3 residues: CASSRPEGEQFF. CDR3 DNA: TGTGCCAGCAGCAGACCGGAAGGAGAGCAGTTCTTC.

In its sample, this clonotype was seen many times. The chain links TRBV20-1 to TRBJ2-2; D call uncertain. There are 14 residues in the CDR3. Trimming stripped 3 bases from V and 6 bases from J, with 14 bases between. The V gene's germline CDR1 is DFQATT and CDR2 SNEGSKA (reference sequence). CDR3 sequence (DNA): TGCAGTGCTAGGGACCGCCTCGAGGCCGGGGAGCTGTTTTTT. Protein sequence: CSARDRLEAGELFF.

This clonotype occurred many times. The chain has TRBV20-1 and TRBJ2-1; 8 bases align to TRBD2. The CDR3 covers 17 residues. V lost 2 bases to trimming and J lost 10 bases; unmatched junction nucleotides: 19. Germline CDR1 and CDR2: DFQATT and SNEGSKA (reference sequence). The CDR3 DNA is TGCAGTGCTAGACCCTATCTCTTGCAGCGGGAGTTAGAAGAGCAGTTCTTC. This gives the protein CSARPYLLQRELEEQFF.

This clonotype was seen a handful of times. This rearrangement joins TRBV4-1 to TRBJ2-1; 8 positions agree with TRBD2. The CDR3 spans 19 residues. J lost 3 bases, V lost 1 base, and 14 bases had no gene match. Germline V CDR1 and CDR2: MGHRA, YSYEKL. CDR3 coding DNA: TGCGCCAGCAGCCAAGTGGGTAGCGGGATTGTTCCCCGCTACAATGAGCAGTTCTTC. This codes for CASSQVGSGIVPRYNEQFF.

Ten or more counts support this clonotype. The chain combines TRBV29-1 with TRBJ2-3; TRBD1 agrees at 7 bases. V trimming: 0 bases; J trimming: 10 bases; junction bases outside the gene matches: 13. The CDR3 length is 15 residues. Germline V CDR1 and CDR2: SQVTM, ANQGSEA. CDR3 in amino acids: CSVEDQGLEGASQYF. CDR3 nucleotide sequence: TGCAGCGTTGAAGATCAAGGGCTAGAGGGGGCGTCGCAGTATTTT.

About this clonotype: One end of the junction varies from germline; a read error may be responsible. This chain uses TRBV5-5 with TRBJ2-2; either TRBD1 or TRBD2 may fit D (5 bases each). Germline V gene data show CDR1 as SGHKS and CDR2 as YYEKEE (reference sequence). This CDR3 spans 16 amino acids. The CDR3 loop is CAGSLNPGPYTGELFF. In nucleotides, the CDR3 is TGTGCCGGCAGCTTAAACCCGGGACCGTACACCGGGGAGCTGTTTTTT.

The rearrangement links TRBV11-2 to TRBJ1-2; no clear D. Germline values: CDR1 SGHAT, CDR2 FQNNGV. The CDR3 covers 17 residues. With 4 bases removed from V and 4 bases from J, the gap between germline ends came to 22 bases. The CDR3 nucleotides read TGTGCCAGCAGCTCCTTGAGCCGTCAGCCCAGTTTCTATGGCTACACCTTC. Its protein product is CASSSLSRQPSFYGYTF.

The rearrangement uses TRBV4-1 and TRBJ2-1, with TRBD2 identical over 11 bases. Germline V CDR1 and CDR2: MGHRA, YSYEKL. The CDR3 runs to 17 residues. V lost 0 bases, J lost 6 bases, and 7 bases stayed unmatched. CDR3 sequence (DNA): TGCGCCAGCAGCCAAGATCTACTAGCGGGAGCCAGCAATGAGCAGTTCTTC. Amino acid sequence: CASSQDLLAGASNEQFF.

This chain connects TRBV29-1 to TRBJ2-3; possibly TRBD1 for D (6 bases). The CDR3 is 14 amino acids. Germline V CDR1 and CDR2: SQVTM, ANQGSEA. V shed 4 bases and J shed 0 bases, with 11 bases lying between them. CDR3 protein: CSVGGQSSTDTQYF. In DNA form, the CDR3 reads TGCAGCGTTGGAGGACAGTCTAGCACAGATACGCAGTATTTT.

The sample holds many counts of this clonotype. The chain joins TRBV5-1 to TRBJ2-7; perhaps TRBD1 as D (6 bases). Trimming removed 3 bases from V and 5 bases from J, with 15 bases in between. This CDR3 comprises 14 residues. Germline lookup yields CDR1 SGHRS and CDR2 YFSETQ. CDR3 region: CASSWTDRLDEQYF. The CDR3, as DNA: TGCGCCAGCAGCTGGACGGACAGACTGGACGAGCAGTACTTC.

This clonotype showed up many times. The DNA of the CDR3 is TGTGCCAGCAGCCAAGAAGTAGCCAATCAGCCCCAGCATTTT. Protein sequence: CASSQEVANQPQHF. The V call is TRBV3-1, the J call TRBJ1-5; the D is unclear. From germline, CDR1 is LGHDT and CDR2 YNNKEL (reference sequence). The V gene lost 0 bases and the J gene lost 3 bases, with 6 bases spanning the gap. The CDR3 has 14 residues.

This clonotype came up many times. The genes are TRBV12-3 or TRBV12-4 and TRBJ1-1; perhaps TRBD1 as D (5 bases). V shed 2 bases and J shed 1 base, with 8 bases lying between them. CDR3 length: 14 amino acids. CDR3 nucleotide sequence: TGTGCCAGCAGTTTAAGGGGAGAGAACACTGAAGCTTTCTTT. Protein sequence: CASSLRGENTEAFF.

This clonotype has at least ten counts. The genes are TRBV28 and TRBJ2-5; D might be TRBD1 (5 bases). There are 16 residues in the CDR3. Germline lookup yields CDR1 MDHEN and CDR2 SYDVKM. V was cut by 6 bases and J by 0 bases, with 17 bases left in between. The CDR3 protein is CASSTSGKGDQETQYF. The CDR3 coding sequence is TGTGCCAGCAGCACTTCAGGGAAAGGGGACCAAGAGACCCAGTACTTC.